Included here is one TCR beta chain sequence, with context. Its cognate antigen is unknown. This sample stems from a study of T-cell reconstitution after alpha-beta-depleted transplantation in children. The study, taken as a whole, reports: T-cell counts and diversity at one year following transplant were attributed mainly to newly produced T cells. Two months or so post-transplant, alpha-beta T cells reportedly derived from several hundred expanded graft clones. The study traced high day-60 TCRbeta diversity in some patients to surviving recipient T cells and thymic progenitors.

The CDR3 extends over 13 amino acids. CDR1 is DFQATT and CDR2 is SNEGSKA in the germline V gene (reference sequence). V was trimmed by 5 bases and J by 3 bases, leaving 14 bases between them. Construction of the TCRbeta library involved unique molecular identifiers. Each CDR3 protein gets one entry after TCRdb re-called the PCR reads with MiXCR. There are around 450,000 distinct CDR3 sequences in the sample; roughly a tenth occur only once, and 2% lies in the top ten. The sequencing used PBMCs, collected before TCRalphabeta/CD19-depleted stem cell transplant. V gene TRBV20-1 combines with J gene TRBJ2-7; TRBD2 might be the D (6 bases). This sequence was found in a child aged 2-15 years with inherited bone marrow failure, due to receive a stem cell transplant. As DNA, the CDR3 is TGCAGTGCTGGAGGGACGCAGAACTACGAGCAGTACTTC. Encoded protein: CSAGGTQNYEQYF.